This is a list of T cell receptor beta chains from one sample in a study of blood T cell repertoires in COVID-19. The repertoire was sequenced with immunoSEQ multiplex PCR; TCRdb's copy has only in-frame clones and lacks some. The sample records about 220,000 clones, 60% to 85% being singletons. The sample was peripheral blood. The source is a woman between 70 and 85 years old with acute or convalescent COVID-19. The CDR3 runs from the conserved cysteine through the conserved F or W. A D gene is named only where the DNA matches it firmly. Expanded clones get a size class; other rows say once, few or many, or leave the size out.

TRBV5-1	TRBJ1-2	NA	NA	TGCGCCAGCAGCCCCGACAGCTATGGCTACACCTTC	CASSPDSYGYTF
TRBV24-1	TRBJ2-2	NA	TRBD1	TGTGCCACCGGGACAGGGTTGGCCGGGGAGCTGTTTTTT	CATGTGLAGELFF
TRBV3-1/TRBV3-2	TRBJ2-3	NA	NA	TGTGCCAGCAGCACCCTCAGGACAGATACGCAGTATTTT	CASSTLRTDTQYF
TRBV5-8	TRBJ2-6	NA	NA	TGTGCCAGCCATTTGGAGGGTTTAAACCCCTCTGGGGCCAACGTCCTGACTTTC	CASHLEGLNPSGANVLTF
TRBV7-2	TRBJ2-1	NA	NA	TGTGCCAGCAGCTTAGATTACAGGGCGGACAATGAGCAGTTCTTC	CASSLDYRADNEQFF
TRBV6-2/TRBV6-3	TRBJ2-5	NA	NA	TGTGCCAGCAGTTACTACTCTCTCGTAGAGACCCAGTACTTC	CASSYYSLVETQYF
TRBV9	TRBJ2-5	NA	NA	TGTGCCAGCAGCGTAGATCCAGGGTCCGAGACCCAGTACTTC	CASSVDPGSETQYF
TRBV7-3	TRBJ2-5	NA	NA	TGTGCCAGCAGCCCGACTCACCAAGAGACCCAGTACTTC	CASSPTHQETQYF
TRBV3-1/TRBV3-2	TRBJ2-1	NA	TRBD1	TGTGCCAGCAGCCAAGATCTTACAGGGGGAACCCAGTTCTTC	CASSQDLTGGTQFF
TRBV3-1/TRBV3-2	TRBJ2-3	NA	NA	TGTGCCAGCAGCCAAGACCAGCGGCCCACAGATACGCAGTATTTT	CASSQDQRPTDTQYF
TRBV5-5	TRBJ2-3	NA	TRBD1	TGTGCCAGCAGCTTGGCCGGGACAGGGATGACAGATACGCAGTATTTT	CASSLAGTGMTDTQYF
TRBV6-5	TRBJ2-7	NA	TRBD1	TGTGCCAGCAGGCCCGGACAGGGAAGCTCCTACGAGCAGTACTTC	CASRPGQGSSYEQYF
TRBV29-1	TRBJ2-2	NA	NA	TGCAGCGCCGAGGGAACCGGGGAGCTGTTTTTT	CSAEGTGELFF
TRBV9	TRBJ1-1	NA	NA	TGTGCCAGCAGCGTAGGGCGGCAGCTTAACACTGAAGCTTTCTTT	CASSVGRQLNTEAFF
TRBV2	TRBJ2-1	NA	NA	TGTGCCAGCAGGGGTAATGGACAGAACTACAATGAGCAGTTCTTC	CASRGNGQNYNEQFF
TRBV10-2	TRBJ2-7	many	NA	TGCGCCAGCAGTGATGTTGGCGGCGGATCCTCCTACGAGCAGTACTTC	CASSDVGGGSSYEQYF
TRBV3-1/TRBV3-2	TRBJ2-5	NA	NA	TGTGCCAGCAGCCAAGTCGGGACTCGTCAAGAGACCCAGTACTTC	CASSQVGTRQETQYF
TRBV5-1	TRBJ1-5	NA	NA	TGCGCCAGCAGCCCTGGACAGAGCAATCAGCCCCAGCATTTT	CASSPGQSNQPQHF
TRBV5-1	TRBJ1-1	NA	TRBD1	TGCGCCAGCAGCTTAACCGGGACAGGGTCGGGCACTGAAGCTTTCTTT	CASSLTGTGSGTEAFF
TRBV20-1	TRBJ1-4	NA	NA	TGCAGTGCTAGACTTAATGAAAAACTGTTTTTT	CSARLNEKLFF
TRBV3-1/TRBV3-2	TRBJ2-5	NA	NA	TGTGCCAGCAGCCAAGACTTGGGGAGACAAGAGACCCAGTACTTC	CASSQDLGRQETQYF
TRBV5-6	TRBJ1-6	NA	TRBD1	TGTGCCAGCAGCTGGGACAGGGGTAATTCACCCCTCCACTTT	CASSWDRGNSPLHF
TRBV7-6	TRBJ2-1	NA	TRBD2	TGTGCCAGCAGCACGACTAGCGGGGGGTTCTACAATGAGCAGTTCTTC	CASSTTSGGFYNEQFF
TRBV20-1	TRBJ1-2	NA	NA	TGCAGTGCTAGGGGAGAAGGGGGCTACACCTTC	CSARGEGGYTF
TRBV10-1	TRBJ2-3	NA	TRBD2	TGCGCCAGCGGGACTAGCGGCACAGATACGCAGTATTTT	CASGTSGTDTQYF
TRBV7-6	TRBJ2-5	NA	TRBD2	TGTGCCAGCAGCTTGATTAAGAGGACTAGCGGGGGGGCACGGGAGACCCAGTACTTC	CASSLIKRTSGGARETQYF
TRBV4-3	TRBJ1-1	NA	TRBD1	TGCGCCAGCAGCCAAGAAGGCGGCAGGGGGGCTGAAGCTTTCTTT	CASSQEGGRGAEAFF